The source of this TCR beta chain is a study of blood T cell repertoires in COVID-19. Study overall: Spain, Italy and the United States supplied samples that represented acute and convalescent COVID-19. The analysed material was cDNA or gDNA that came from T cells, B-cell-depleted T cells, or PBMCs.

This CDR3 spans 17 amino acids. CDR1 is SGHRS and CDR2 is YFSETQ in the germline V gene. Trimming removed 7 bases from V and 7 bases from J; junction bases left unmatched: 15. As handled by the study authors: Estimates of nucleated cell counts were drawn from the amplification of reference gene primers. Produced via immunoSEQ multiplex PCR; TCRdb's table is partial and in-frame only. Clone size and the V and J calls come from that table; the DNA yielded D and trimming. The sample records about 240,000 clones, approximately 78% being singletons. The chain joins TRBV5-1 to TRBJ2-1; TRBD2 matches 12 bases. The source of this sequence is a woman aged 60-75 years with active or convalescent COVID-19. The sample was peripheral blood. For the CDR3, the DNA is TGCGCCAGCGGAAACTTAGCTAGCGGGGGGGCTTCTAATGAGCAGTTCTTC. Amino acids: CASGNLASGGASNEQFF. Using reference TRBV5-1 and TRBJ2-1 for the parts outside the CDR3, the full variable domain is KAGVTQTPRYLIKTRGQQVTLSCSPISGHRSVSWYQQTPGQGLQFLFEYFSETQRNKGNFPGRFSGRQFSNSRSEMNVSTLELGDSALYLCASGNLASGGASNEQFFGPGTRLTVL.